Shown below are 7 T cell receptor beta chains from a single sample sequenced in a study of CD8 T cells in Susac syndrome. Reverse transcription of 0.5 to 1 ug RNA used random hexamers. From the immunoSEQ multiplex PCR reads, TCRdb called clonotypes with MiXCR, one entry per CDR3 protein. Here the sample spans about 150,000 distinct CDR3 sequences, 95% being singletons. The sequencing sample was made of CD4+ T cells from PBMCs. Every receptor here comes from a human donor with Susac syndrome.

This chain links TRBV9 with TRBJ1-4, with D possibly being TRBD1 (5 bases). This CDR3 contains 14 residues. The V and J ends lost 0 bases and 8 bases respectively, with 11 bases between them. Germline V gene data show CDR1 as SGDLS and CDR2 as YYNGEE. The CDR3 DNA sequence: TGTGCCAGCAGCGTAGACAGGTGGGACGAAAAACTGTTTTTT. Translated, it gives CASSVDRWDEKLFF.

The V call is TRBV7-6, the J call TRBJ2-3; D is perhaps TRBD2 (6 bases). The CDR3 is 16 residues long. Trimming removed 1 base at V and 6 bases at J, with 17 bases between. Germline V CDR1 and CDR2: SGHVS, FNYEAQ. This chain's CDR3 is CASSLGGGVGGDTQYF. The CDR3 bases are TGTGCCAGCAGCTTAGGCGGCGGTGTGGGGGGTGATACGCAGTATTTT.

J is TRBJ2-7 and V is TRBV13, with D hard to call. CDR3 length: 12 residues. Trimming removed 5 bases from V and 5 bases from J, with 10 bases in between. The germline V gene encodes CDR1 PRHDT and CDR2 FYEKMQ (reference sequence). DNA for the CDR3: TGTGCCAGCAGCCGCAGGACGGACGAGCAGTACTTC. Its translation is CASSRRTDEQYF.

This chain uses TRBV9 with TRBJ2-1, with a tentative D call TRBD1 (6 bases). The V gene's germline CDR1 is SGDLS and CDR2 YYNGEE. With 0 bases removed from V and 4 bases from J, the gap between germline ends came to 11 bases. The CDR3 loop spans 15 amino acids. The CDR3 coding sequence is TGTGCCAGCAGCGTAGTTGGGGGCCCATACAATGAGCAGTTCTTC. This codes for CASSVVGGPYNEQFF.

The chain joins TRBV6-5 to TRBJ1-3; perhaps TRBD1 as D (5 bases). The CDR3 length is 15 residues. V lost 0 bases to trimming and J lost 4 bases, with 10 bases between them. Per germline, CDR1 MNHEY and CDR2 SVGAGI. The CDR3 loop is CASSYSTGVGNTIYF. The CDR3 nucleotides read TGTGCCAGCAGTTACTCGACGGGGGTAGGAAACACCATATATTTT.

This sequence joins TRBV4-2 and TRBJ2-1; 12 bases match TRBD1. CDR1 and CDR2 (germline): LGHNA, YNFKEQ. Trimming removed 3 bases from V and 9 bases from J; junction bases left unmatched: 6. CDR3 length equals 15 residues. CDR3 sequence (DNA): TGTGCCAGCAGCCAGTCCGGGACAGGGGGCGTTGAGCAGTTCTTC. Its protein product is CASSQSGTGGVEQFF.

The rearrangement joins TRBV6-1 to TRBJ1-1; 9 bases are shared with TRBD1. With V trimmed by 6 bases and J by 3 bases, 17 bases remained unmatched. Germline values: CDR1 MNHNS, CDR2 SASEGT. The CDR3 runs 18 residues. DNA for the CDR3: TGTGCCAGCAGCCCCCGGCTCCGGGACAGGGCCTCGGACACTGAAGCTTTCTTT. Translated: CASSPRLRDRASDTEAFF.